The 15 T cell receptor beta chains listed next were all sequenced from one sample in a study of spatial heterogeneity in lung cancer. TCRdb processed the 5' RACE reads anew with MiXCR; each CDR3 protein has one entry. The sample lists tens of thousands of distinct CDR3 sequences, approximately 13% seen once, with 50% to 65% in the top ten. Described time point: sample taken at primary tumor resection. Tumor, nontumor lung or frozen PBMC supplied whole RNA, sequenced without sorting. The input for sequencing was PBMCs, taken at surgery. The receptor source for this set is a male donor with early-stage non-small cell lung cancer.

This clonotype was seen many times. The rearrangement uses TRBV5-5 and TRBJ1-3; D is undetermined. The CDR3 extends over 14 amino acids. Per germline, CDR1 SGHKS and CDR2 YYEKEE (reference sequence). V dropped 1 base and J dropped 9 bases, with 14 bases sitting between them. CDR3 in amino acids: CASSLMPRTGTIYF. Written as DNA, the CDR3 is TGTGCCAGCAGCTTGATGCCCCGCACTGGCACCATATATTTT.

This clonotype showed up many times. V usage is TRBV6-5 and J usage is TRBJ2-3, with TRBD2 identical over 14 bases. Losses at the gene ends were 8 bases for V and 5 bases for J; bases not matched to a gene: 9. The CDR3 runs 16 residues. The germline CDR1 and CDR2 sequences are MNHEY and SVGAGI. CDR3 in DNA: TGTGCCAGCCGTCCGGCAGGGACTAGCGGGAGAGATACGCAGTATTTT. Its translation is CASRPAGTSGRDTQYF.

This chain joins TRBV10-1 and TRBJ2-2; D ambiguous. Trimming took 5 bases from V and 2 from J, leaving 12 bases between them. The CDR3 is 15 amino acids. CDR1 and CDR2 (germline): WNHNN, SYGVQD (reference sequence). The chain's CDR3 is CASSLRADNTGELFF. For the CDR3, the DNA is TGCGCCAGCAGTCTAAGGGCAGACAACACCGGGGAGCTGTTTTTT.

The DNA for the CDR3 is TGTGCCAGCAGCGTAGGGCCTACAGGGGATGAATCACCCCTCCACTTT. This sequence encodes CASSVGPTGDESPLHF. This rearrangement joins TRBV9 to TRBJ1-6; 7 bases agree with TRBD1. The length of the CDR3 is 16 residues. Trimming at V came to 0 bases and at J to 10 bases, leaving 10 bases not matched to a gene. The germline V gene has CDR1 SGDLS and CDR2 YYNGEE.

The J gene is TRBJ2-5, the V gene TRBV6-1; D is tentatively TRBD1 or TRBD2 (6 bases each). The ends were cut back, 5 bases at V and 2 bases at J, with 9 bases in the middle. The CDR3 loop spans 13 amino acids. CDR1 MNHNS and CDR2 SASEGT come from the germline V gene. CDR3 sequence (DNA): TGTGCCAGCAGTTCGGGGGCACAAGAGACCCAGTACTTC. It yields the protein CASSSGAQETQYF.

This CDR3 reads CASEINTEAFF. DNA for the CDR3: TGTGCCAGCGAGATTAACACTGAAGCTTTCTTT. The chain carries TRBV28 and TRBJ1-1; D is uncertain. Per germline, CDR1 MDHEN and CDR2 SYDVKM. The CDR3 consists of 11 residues. The V and J ends lost 8 bases and 2 bases respectively, with 6 bases between them.

This clonotype was recorded only once. CDR3 sequence: CASSTGQDYGYTF. As DNA, the CDR3 is TGTGCCAGCAGCACGGGGCAGGACTATGGCTACACCTTC. The genes are TRBV7-2 and TRBJ1-2; maybe TRBD1 (5 bases). This CDR3 has 13 amino acids. Trimming cost V 5 bases and J 3 bases, with 10 bases left between them. The germline gives CDR1 SGHTA, CDR2 FQGNSA.

This clonotype was seen only a few times. The chain combines TRBV6-5 with TRBJ2-7; D may be TRBD2 (5 bases). Germline assignment: CDR1 MNHEY and CDR2 SVGAGI. V was trimmed by 2 bases and J by 3 bases, leaving 14 bases between them. The CDR3 extends over 15 amino acids. The CDR3 DNA sequence: TGTGCCAGCAGTTACGCCGGACTGACGTTCTACGAGCAGTACTTC. Its translation: CASSYAGLTFYEQYF.

This clonotype was counted only a few times. V usage is TRBV7-8 and J usage is TRBJ2-1; 10 bases are a match to TRBD2. Germline V gene sequence: CDR1 SGHVS, CDR2 FQNEAQ. The CDR3 sequence is 12 residues long. Trimming removed 2 bases from V and 15 bases from J; junction bases left unmatched: 4. The CDR3 reads CASSLLAGETFF. CDR3 nucleotide sequence: TGTGCCAGCAGCTTACTAGCGGGAGAAACGTTCTTC.

The table lists this clonotype with many counts. The junction and the germline gene differ at one end; a read error may be behind it. The gene calls are TRBV7-7 and TRBJ2-1; 10 positions match TRBD2. Germline assignment: CDR1 SSHAT and CDR2 FNYEAQ (reference sequence). The CDR3 totals 15 residues. CDR3 sequence: CASSALAGAYNEQFF. For the CDR3, the DNA is TGTGCTAGCAGCGCCCTAGCGGGAGCCTACAATGAGCAGTTCTTC.

By sample fraction, this clonotype is medium-sized. V and J are TRBV6-5 and TRBJ2-5, with TRBD2 matching over 10 bases. V was clipped by 6 bases and J by 5 bases; unmatched bases: 9. The CDR3 covers 15 residues. Looked up from germline, CDR1 is MNHEY and CDR2 is SVGAGI. CDR3: CASRKAGGPGETQYF. The CDR3 nucleotides are TGTGCCAGCAGGAAAGCGGGGGGGCCAGGCGAGACCCAGTACTTC.

This clonotype occurred a few times. The chain combines TRBV18 with TRBJ2-1; D is ambiguous. Germline CDR1 KGHSH, CDR2 LQKENI. Trimming shortened V by 0 bases and J by 4 bases, and 1 base separated the two germline ends. The CDR3 is 12 amino acids. The CDR3 is CASSPPYNEQFF. As DNA, the CDR3 is TGTGCCAGCTCACCACCGTACAATGAGCAGTTCTTC.

This clonotype was seen only a few times. The rearrangement joins TRBV28 to TRBJ1-5; 8 bases fit TRBD1. The CDR3 has 13 amino acids. Trimming took 6 bases from V and 5 from J; bases not matched to a gene: 3. Germline V CDR1 and CDR2: MDHEN, SYDVKM. CDR3 sequence reads: CASRGQGDQPQHF. The CDR3 nucleotides read TGTGCCAGCAGAGGACAGGGAGATCAGCCCCAGCATTTT.

The rearrangement uses TRBV7-9 and TRBJ2-1; D may be TRBD1 (5 bases). From germline, CDR1 is SEHNR and CDR2 FQNEAQ (reference sequence). CDR3 size: 15 residues. The V gene lost 5 bases and the J gene lost 8 bases, with 19 bases spanning the gap. CDR3 sequence reads: CASSPPSHRSHEQFF. CDR3 coding DNA: TGTGCCAGCAGCCCCCCGTCCCACAGGAGCCATGAGCAGTTCTTC. Full variable domain (missing parts from reference TRBV7-9 and TRBJ2-1): DTGVSQNPRHKITKRGQNVTFRCDPISEHNRLYWYRQTLGQGPEFLTYFQNEAQLEKSRLLSDRFSAERPKGSFSTLEIQRTEQGDSAMYLCASSPPSHRSHEQFFGPGTRLTVL.

This clonotype was counted ten times or more. The DNA for the CDR3 is TGTGCCAGCAGTGATCTGGGGGGACAAGAGACCCAGTACTTC. This encodes CASSDLGGQETQYF. The V gene is TRBV6-5, the J gene TRBJ2-5; D is possibly TRBD2 (6 bases). Germline V gene sequence: CDR1 MNHEY, CDR2 SVGAGI. V shed 5 bases and J shed 2 bases, with 12 bases lying between them. CDR3 length equals 14 residues.